A selection of T cell receptor beta chains follows, all from one sample in a study of human T cells and chemical hapten exposure. TCRdb used MiXCR to reprocess the RACE reads, holding one entry per CDR3 protein. Among 70,000 to 95,000 distinct CDR3 sequences listed, less than 8.5% were seen once. The source was whole blood, collected in connection with sensitization to the hapten diphenylcyclopropenone (DPC). The source is a woman aged 25 to 39 with alopecia areata. Some clones in this sample may be carry-over from other donors' samples. The conserved cysteine and the conserved F or W are not part of the CDR3 here. Some rows mark clone size as missing; the rest say once, few, many or name a class of expanded clone.

J gene | V gene | clone size | CDR3 protein
TRBJ1-2 | TRBV19 | . | ATGNRGQEGYT
TRBJ2-7 | TRBV18 | many | ASSPGGARSYEQY
TRBJ1-4 | TRBV2 | few | ASRGASTNEKLF
TRBJ2-3 | TRBV18 | . | ASSPGGQGTNTQY
TRBJ2-7 | TRBV20-1 | many | SATSGVYEQY
TRBJ1-1 | TRBV29-1 | many | SGNRGRTEAF
TRBJ1-1 | TRBV2 | few | ASSGRQGSAEAF
TRBJ1-2 | TRBV3-1 | few | ASSRNQGNDGYT
TRBJ1-2 | TRBV6-5 | many | ASGDRGWVYGYT
TRBJ2-7 | TRBV13 | many | ASSIPGADGNEQY
TRBJ1-4 | TRBV10-3 | . | AITREPTEKLF
TRBJ1-1 | TRBV2 | many | ASSGGTSEAF
TRBJ1-5 | TRBV5-1 | many | ASSLAAGSQPQH
TRBJ2-1 | TRBV20-1 | few | SARGPGQLEQF
TRBJ2-3 | TRBV7-2 | . | ASSRGGAAPTDTQY
TRBJ1-2 | TRBV29-1 | many | SVPGQKTGYT
TRBJ2-5 | TRBV7-7 | . | ASSLSSGEETQY
TRBJ1-5 | TRBV29-1 | many | SVYTLGSNQPQH
TRBJ1-6 | TRBV5-1 | . | ASSPGRPNSPLH
TRBJ2-3 | TRBV2 | few | ASSDAGGTDTQY
TRBJ1-1 | TRBV5-1 | many | ASSRGHDRSLNTEAF
TRBJ1-1 | TRBV6-1 | . | ASNRYSPGEAF
TRBJ1-1 | TRBV6-5 | few | ASSYGLGYVNTEAF
TRBJ1-1 | TRBV5-1 | few | ASSLERSMNTEAF
TRBJ1-6 | TRBV5-4 | . | ASSLDPGSSGSPLH
TRBJ1-1 | TRBV5-1 | few | ASSLVGKNTEAF
TRBJ1-4 | TRBV24-1 | few | ATGDSRGKLF
TRBJ1-6 | TRBV3-1 | many | ASSLEGTHNSPLH
TRBJ2-1 | TRBV5-6 | . | ASSVGDGQGEQF
TRBJ1-2 | TRBV3-1 | . | ASSQGQNNGYT
TRBJ1-1 | TRBV3-1 | . | ASSQDRETEAF
TRBJ1-3 | TRBV7-9 | many | ASTSGPSEDTIY
TRBJ2-1 | TRBV11-2 | . | ASSPFTAMDNEQF
TRBJ1-3 | TRBV12-3/TRBV12-4 | . | ASSPRGGGQSGNTIY
TRBJ2-1 | TRBV30 | many | AWSLAGGGNEQF
TRBJ2-1 | TRBV5-1 | many | ASSTGRGNEQF
TRBJ2-3 | TRBV5-1 | many | ASSPRGSGGAAYTQY
TRBJ2-3 | TRBV10-3 | many | AISEGASPSTDTQY
TRBJ2-5 | TRBV12-3/TRBV12-4 | many | ASSSSGQETQY
TRBJ1-2 | TRBV29-1 | many | SVATDYGYT
TRBJ1-5 | TRBV20-1 | many | SALDRANQPQH
TRBJ2-3 | TRBV7-9 | many | ASSFSWGGTDTQY
TRBJ2-1 | TRBV29-1 | many | SIYTFYNEQF
TRBJ1-1 | TRBV7-9 | . | ASSLGTGGRAF
TRBJ1-1 | TRBV3-1 | many | ASSQEGGRNTEAF
TRBJ1-1 | TRBV12-3/TRBV12-4 | . | ASSFHGRPNTEAF
TRBJ2-3 | TRBV5-1 | . | ASSRPENGGDTQY
TRBJ1-5 | TRBV19 | many | ASNGFDQPQH
TRBJ1-6 | TRBV9 | many | ASSVQESSYNSPLH
TRBJ2-7 | TRBV5-1 | . | ASRKGQGYEQY
TRBJ2-3 | TRBV6-2/TRBV6-3 | many | ASSYPSSGVSTDTQY
TRBJ2-7 | TRBV27 | . | ASNWSGRPSSYEQY
TRBJ2-3 | TRBV7-6 | many | ASSQRADRIHTDTQY